This is a list of T cell receptor beta chains from one sample in a study of CD8 T cells in ankylosing spondylitis. One entry per CDR3 protein results from TCRdb running MiXCR on the 5' RACE reads. This table has about 340,000 distinct CDR3 sequences, less than 10% appearing once. Sequenced sample: blood, either unsorted or a sorted T cell fraction (not recorded which). The receptors originated from a male donor with ankylosing spondylitis. Each CDR3 is given with its conserved first and last residue.

J gene,V gene,CDR3 protein
TRBJ1-6,TRBV12-3/TRBV12-4,CASSSGATF
TRBJ2-1,TRBV2,CASDPGQGLGQFF
TRBJ1-3,TRBV13,CASSLLSGGSSGNTIYF
TRBJ2-5,TRBV29-1,CSVDRTNQETQYF
TRBJ2-7,TRBV5-1,CASSFGGQGYEQYF
TRBJ1-5,TRBV9,CASSVGTGGQPQHF
TRBJ2-6,TRBV4-1,CASSHIGQAGANVLTF
TRBJ2-1,TRBV6-2/TRBV6-3,CASSRLAVGGYWQFF
TRBJ2-2,TRBV6-5,CASSYDRNTGELFF
TRBJ1-2,TRBV27,CASSLAGASYGYTF
TRBJ1-3,TRBV3-1,CASSQDENTIYF
TRBJ2-1,TRBV7-9,CASSLGHPYFYNEQFF
TRBJ1-1,TRBV5-1,CASSLVGAMNTEAFF
TRBJ2-1,TRBV7-2,CASSLFREAYNEQFF
TRBJ2-7,TRBV4-2,CASSPNEGEQYF
TRBJ2-3,TRBV12-5,CASGLVVQPVGTDTQYF
TRBJ2-6,TRBV9,CASSVDSAGANVLTF
TRBJ2-7,TRBV4-1,CASSQDRLAGSSYEQYF
TRBJ2-7,TRBV6-5,CASSYGRERYEQYF
TRBJ2-3,TRBV5-1,CASSLDGLPRGDTQYF
TRBJ1-6,TRBV7-2,CASSWKTDTGSPLHF
TRBJ2-1,TRBV7-3,CASSFTDRGRYEQFF
TRBJ2-7,TRBV5-1,CASSLADTFSYEQYF
TRBJ2-1,TRBV12-3/TRBV12-4,CASSFGSQTYNEQFF